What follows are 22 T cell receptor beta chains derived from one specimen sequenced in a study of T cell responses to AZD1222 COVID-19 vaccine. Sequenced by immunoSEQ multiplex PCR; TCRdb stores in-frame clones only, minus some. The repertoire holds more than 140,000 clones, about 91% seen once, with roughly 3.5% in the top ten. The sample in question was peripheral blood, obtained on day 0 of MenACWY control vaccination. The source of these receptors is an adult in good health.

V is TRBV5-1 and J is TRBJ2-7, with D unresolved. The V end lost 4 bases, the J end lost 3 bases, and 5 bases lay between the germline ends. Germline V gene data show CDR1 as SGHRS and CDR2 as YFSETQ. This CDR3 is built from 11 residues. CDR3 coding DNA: TGCGCCAGCAGCACGGACTACGAGCAGTACTTC. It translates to CASSTDYEQYF.

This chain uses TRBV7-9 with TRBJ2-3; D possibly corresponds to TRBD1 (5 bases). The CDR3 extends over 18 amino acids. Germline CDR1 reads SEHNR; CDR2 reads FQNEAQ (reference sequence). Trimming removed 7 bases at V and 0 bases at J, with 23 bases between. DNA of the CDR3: TGTGCCAGCACCATAAGCTCCACGAACAGGATTAGCACAGATACGCAGTATTTT. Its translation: CASTISSTNRISTDTQYF.

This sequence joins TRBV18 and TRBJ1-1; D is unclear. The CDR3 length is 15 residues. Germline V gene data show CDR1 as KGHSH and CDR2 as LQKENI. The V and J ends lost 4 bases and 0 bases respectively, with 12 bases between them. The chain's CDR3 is CASSRIGQVNTEAFF. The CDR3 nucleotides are TGTGCCAGCTCACGGATAGGCCAGGTGAACACTGAAGCTTTCTTT.

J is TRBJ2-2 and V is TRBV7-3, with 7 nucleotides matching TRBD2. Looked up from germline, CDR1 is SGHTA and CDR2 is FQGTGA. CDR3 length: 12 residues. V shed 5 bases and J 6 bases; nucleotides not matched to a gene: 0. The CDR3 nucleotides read TGTGCCAGCAGCCTAGCGGCCGGGGAGCTGTTTTTT. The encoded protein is CASSLAAGELFF. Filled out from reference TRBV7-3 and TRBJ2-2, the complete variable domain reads GAGVSQTPSNKVTEKGKYVELRCDPISGHTALYWYRQSLGQGPEFLIYFQGTGAADDSGLPNDRFFAVRPEGSVSTLKIQRTERGDSAVYLCASSLAAGELFFGEGSRLTVL.

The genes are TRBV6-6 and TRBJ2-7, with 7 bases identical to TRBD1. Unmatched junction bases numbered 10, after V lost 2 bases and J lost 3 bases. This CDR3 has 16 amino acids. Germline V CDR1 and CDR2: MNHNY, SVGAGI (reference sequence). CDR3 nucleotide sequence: TGTGCCAGCAGTTACCCTGACTTCAGGGGGAACTACGAGCAGTACTTC. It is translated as CASSYPDFRGNYEQYF.

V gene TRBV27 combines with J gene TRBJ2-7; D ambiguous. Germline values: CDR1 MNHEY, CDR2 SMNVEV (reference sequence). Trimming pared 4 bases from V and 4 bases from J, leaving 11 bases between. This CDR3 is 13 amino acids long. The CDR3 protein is CASSYRNMYEQYF. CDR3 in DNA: TGTGCCAGCAGTTATCGTAACATGTACGAGCAGTACTTC.

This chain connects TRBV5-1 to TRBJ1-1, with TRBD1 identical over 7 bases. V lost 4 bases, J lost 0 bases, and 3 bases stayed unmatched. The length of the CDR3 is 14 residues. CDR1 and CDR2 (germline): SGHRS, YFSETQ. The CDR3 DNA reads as TGCGCCAGCAGCGGCCAGGGGGTGAACACTGAAGCTTTCTTT. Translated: CASSGQGVNTEAFF.

The CDR3 reads CSVGQGGYNEQFF. DNA of the CDR3: TGCAGCGTTGGGCAGGGGGGGTACAATGAGCAGTTCTTC. V is TRBV29-1 and J is TRBJ2-1, with D perhaps TRBD1 or TRBD2 (7 bases each). Germline CDR1 SQVTM, CDR2 ANQGSEA. CDR3 length: 13 residues. The germline V and J ends were trimmed by 4 bases and 4 bases, with 11 bases remaining between them.

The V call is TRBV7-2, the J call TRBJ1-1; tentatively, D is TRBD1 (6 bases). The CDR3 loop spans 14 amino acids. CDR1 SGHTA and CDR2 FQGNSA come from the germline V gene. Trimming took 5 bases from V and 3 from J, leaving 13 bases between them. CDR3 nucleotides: TGTGCCAGCAGCGAACAGGGTGGGGACACTGAAGCTTTCTTT. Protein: CASSEQGGDTEAFF.

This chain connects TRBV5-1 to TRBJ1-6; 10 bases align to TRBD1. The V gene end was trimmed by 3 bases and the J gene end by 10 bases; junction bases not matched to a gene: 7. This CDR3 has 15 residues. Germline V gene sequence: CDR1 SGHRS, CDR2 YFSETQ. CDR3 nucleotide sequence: TGCGCCAGCAGCTCGAAGACAGGGGGCGAATCACCCCTCCACTTT. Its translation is CASSSKTGGESPLHF.

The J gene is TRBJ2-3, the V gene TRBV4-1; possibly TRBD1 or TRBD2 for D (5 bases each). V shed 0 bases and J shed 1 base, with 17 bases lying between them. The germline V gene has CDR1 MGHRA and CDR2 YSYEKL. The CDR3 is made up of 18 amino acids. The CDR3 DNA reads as TGCGCCAGCAGCCAAGATTGGGGGTTTTTGGAGGGCACAGATACGCAGTATTTT. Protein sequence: CASSQDWGFLEGTDTQYF.

CDR3 sequence reads: CASSPGEGSGFETQYF. CDR3 DNA: TGTGCCAGCTCACCCGGTGAGGGTAGCGGATTCGAGACCCAGTACTTC. The chain has TRBV18 and TRBJ2-5, with D perhaps TRBD2 (6 bases). The CDR3 runs to 16 residues. V lost 3 bases and J 5 bases, leaving 19 bases between the germline ends. Germline V CDR1 and CDR2: KGHSH, LQKENI. The whole variable domain, remainder taken from reference TRBV18 and TRBJ2-5, is NAGVMQNPRHLVRRRGQEARLRCSPMKGHSHVYWYRQLPEEGLKFMVYLQKENIIDESGMPKERFSAEFPKEGPSILRIQQVVRGDSAAYFCASSPGEGSGFETQYFGPGTRLLVL.

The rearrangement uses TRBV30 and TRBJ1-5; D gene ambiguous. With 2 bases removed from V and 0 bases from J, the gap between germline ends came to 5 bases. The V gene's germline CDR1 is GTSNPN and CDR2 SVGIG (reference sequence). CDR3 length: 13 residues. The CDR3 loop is CAWSLHSNQPQHF. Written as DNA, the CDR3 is TGTGCCTGGAGTTTGCATAGCAATCAGCCCCAGCATTTT.

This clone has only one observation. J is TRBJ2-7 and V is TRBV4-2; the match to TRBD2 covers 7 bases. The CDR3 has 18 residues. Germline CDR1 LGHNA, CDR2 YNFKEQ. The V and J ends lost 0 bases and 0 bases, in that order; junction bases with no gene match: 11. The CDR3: CASSQDEGSGKPSYEQYF. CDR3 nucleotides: TGTGCCAGCAGCCAAGATGAGGGGAGCGGGAAGCCCTCCTACGAGCAGTACTTC.

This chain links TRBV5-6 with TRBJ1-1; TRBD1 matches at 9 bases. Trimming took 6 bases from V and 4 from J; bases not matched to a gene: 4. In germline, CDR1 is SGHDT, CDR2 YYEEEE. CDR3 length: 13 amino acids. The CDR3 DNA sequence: TGTGCCAGCATAAGACAGGGGGGCACTGAAGCTTTCTTT. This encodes CASIRQGGTEAFF.

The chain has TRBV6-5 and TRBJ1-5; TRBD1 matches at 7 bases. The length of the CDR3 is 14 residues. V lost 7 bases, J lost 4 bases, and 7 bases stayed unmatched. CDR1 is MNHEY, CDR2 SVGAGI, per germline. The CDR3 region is CASTDHRGNQPQHF. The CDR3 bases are TGTGCCAGCACCGATCACAGGGGTAATCAGCCCCAGCATTTT.

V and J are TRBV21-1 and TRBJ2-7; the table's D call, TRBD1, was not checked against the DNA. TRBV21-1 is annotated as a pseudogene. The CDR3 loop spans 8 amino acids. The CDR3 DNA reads TGTGCCAGCAGGACAGGACACTTC. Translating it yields CASRTGHF.

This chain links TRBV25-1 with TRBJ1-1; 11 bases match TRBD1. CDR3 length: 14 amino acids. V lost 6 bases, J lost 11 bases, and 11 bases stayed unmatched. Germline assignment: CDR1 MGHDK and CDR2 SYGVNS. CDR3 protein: CASRRTGGGRDAFF. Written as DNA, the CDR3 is TGTGCCAGCAGGCGGACAGGGGGCGGACGTGATGCTTTCTTT.

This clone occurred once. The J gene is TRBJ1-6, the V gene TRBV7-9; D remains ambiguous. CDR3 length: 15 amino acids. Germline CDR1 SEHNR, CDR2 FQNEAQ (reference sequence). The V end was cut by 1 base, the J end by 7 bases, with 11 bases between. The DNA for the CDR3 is TGTGCCAGCAGCTTAGACCCAGTCCTGAATTCACCCCTCCACTTT. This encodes CASSLDPVLNSPLHF. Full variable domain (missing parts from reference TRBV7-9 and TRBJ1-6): DTGVSQNPRHKITKRGQNVTFRCDPISEHNRLYWYRQTLGQGPEFLTYFQNEAQLEKSRLLSDRFSAERPKGSFSTLEIQRTEQGDSAMYLCASSLDPVLNSPLHFGNGTRLTVT.

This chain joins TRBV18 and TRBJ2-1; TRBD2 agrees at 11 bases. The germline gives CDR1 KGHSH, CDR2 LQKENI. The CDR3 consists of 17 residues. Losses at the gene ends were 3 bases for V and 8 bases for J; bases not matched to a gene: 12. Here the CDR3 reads CASSPDGSGTSGYEQFF. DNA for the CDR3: TGTGCCAGCTCACCTGACGGTTCCGGGACTAGCGGCTATGAGCAGTTCTTC.

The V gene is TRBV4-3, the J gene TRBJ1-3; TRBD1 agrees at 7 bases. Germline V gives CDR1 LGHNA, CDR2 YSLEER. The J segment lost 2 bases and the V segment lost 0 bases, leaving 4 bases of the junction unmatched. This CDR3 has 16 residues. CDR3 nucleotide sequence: TGCGCCAGCAGCCAAGATCTAACAGGGGCTGGAAACACCATATATTTT. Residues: CASSQDLTGAGNTIYF.

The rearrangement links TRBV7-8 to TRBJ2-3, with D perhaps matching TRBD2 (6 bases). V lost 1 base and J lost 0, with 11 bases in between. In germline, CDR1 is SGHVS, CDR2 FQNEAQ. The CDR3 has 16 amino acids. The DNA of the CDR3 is TGTGCCAGCAGCTTAGGGTTAGCGGCTAGCACAGATACGCAGTATTTT. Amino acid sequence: CASSLGLAASTDTQYF. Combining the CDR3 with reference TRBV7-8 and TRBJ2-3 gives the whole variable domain GAGVSQSPRYKVAKRGQDVALRCDPISGHVSLFWYQQALGQGPEFLTYFQNEAQLDKSGLPSDRFFAERPEGSVSTLKIQRTQQEDSAVYLCASSLGLAASTDTQYFGPGTRLTVL.